This TCR beta chain came from a study of control samples from healthy donors and cancer patients. Profiling relied on immunoSEQ multiplex PCR, and the TCRdb table lists in-frame clones only, not all of them. The sample yields about 140,000 clones, approximately 94% seen once. The CDR3 has 15 amino acids. Germline V gives CDR1 SEHNR, CDR2 FQNEAQ (reference sequence). The V gene lost 3 bases and the J gene lost 2 bases, with 12 bases spanning the gap. The chain links TRBV7-9 to TRBJ2-3, with D possibly being TRBD1 (5 bases). The TCR sequence derives from a man aged 35 to 55 in good health. Sequencing was performed on blood. The CDR3 sequence is CASSFRDRDTDTQYF. In nucleotides, the CDR3 is TGTGCCAGCAGCTTTCGCGACAGAGACACAGATACGCAGTATTTT.